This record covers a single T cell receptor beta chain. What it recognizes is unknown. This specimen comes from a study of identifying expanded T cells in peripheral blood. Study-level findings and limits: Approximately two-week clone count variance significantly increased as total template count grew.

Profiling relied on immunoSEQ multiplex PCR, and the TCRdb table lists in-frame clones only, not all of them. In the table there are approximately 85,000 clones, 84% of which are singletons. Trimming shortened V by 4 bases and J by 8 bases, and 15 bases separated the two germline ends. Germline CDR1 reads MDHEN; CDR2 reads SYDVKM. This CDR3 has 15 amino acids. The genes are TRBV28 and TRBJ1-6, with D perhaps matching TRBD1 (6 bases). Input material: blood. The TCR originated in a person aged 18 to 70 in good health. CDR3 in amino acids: CASSSTGPGYSPLHF. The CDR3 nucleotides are TGTGCCAGCAGTTCAACAGGGCCGGGGTATTCACCCCTCCACTTT.